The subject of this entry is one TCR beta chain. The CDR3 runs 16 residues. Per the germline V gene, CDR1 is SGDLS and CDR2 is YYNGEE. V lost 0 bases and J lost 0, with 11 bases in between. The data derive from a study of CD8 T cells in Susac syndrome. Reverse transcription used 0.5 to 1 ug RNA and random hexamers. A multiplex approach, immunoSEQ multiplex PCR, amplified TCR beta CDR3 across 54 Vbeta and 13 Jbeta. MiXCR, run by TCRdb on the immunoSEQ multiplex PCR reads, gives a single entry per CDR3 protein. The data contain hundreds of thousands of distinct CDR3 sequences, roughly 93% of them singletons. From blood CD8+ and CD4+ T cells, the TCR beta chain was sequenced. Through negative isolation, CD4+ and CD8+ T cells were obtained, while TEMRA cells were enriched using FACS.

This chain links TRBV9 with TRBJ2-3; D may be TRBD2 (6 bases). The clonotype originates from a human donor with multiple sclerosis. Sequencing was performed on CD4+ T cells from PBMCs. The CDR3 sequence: CASSVDGDSSTDTQYF. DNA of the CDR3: TGTGCCAGCAGCGTAGACGGGGACTCTAGCACAGATACGCAGTATTTT.